Listed below are T cell receptor beta chains from one sample, sequenced in a study of CD8+CD57+ T cells in acquired aplastic anemia. Each CDR3 protein is one row after TCRdb ran MiXCR on the reads. Here the sample spans roughly 160,000 distinct CDR3 sequences, 71% being singletons. Material for sequencing was sorted CD4+, CD8+, or CD8+CD57+ T cells (not recorded which) from PBMCs. The source of these receptors is a human donor with aplastic anemia. Each CDR3 is given with its conserved first and last residue. A D gene is named only where the DNA matches it firmly. Size tells how often a clone was seen (once, few, many) or the class of an expanded clone, and some rows leave it out.

D gene	V gene	J gene	clone size	CDR3 protein	CDR3 DNA
.	TRBV5-5	TRBJ1-1	.	CASSRPRATEAFF	TGTGCCAGCAGCCGACCCAGGGCGACTGAAGCTTTCTTT
.	TRBV19	TRBJ1-6	many	CASDVLGGNSPLHF	TGTGCCAGTGACGTCCTGGGGGGCAATTCACCCCTCCACTTT
.	TRBV24-1	TRBJ2-7	.	CATSDFGEQYF	TGTGCCACCAGTGATTTCGGTGAGCAGTACTTC
.	TRBV7-8	TRBJ1-1	.	CASSWDYTEAFF	TGTGCCAGCAGCTGGGACTACACTGAAGCTTTCTTT
TRBD2	TRBV2	TRBJ2-5	.	CACKQTSGSQETQYF	TGTGCCTGCAAACAGACTAGCGGGTCCCAAGAGACCCAGTACTTC
.	TRBV10-2	TRBJ1-2	medium-sized	CASESGSGYGYTF	TGCGCCAGCGAGTCAGGGTCTGGCTATGGCTACACCTTC
.	TRBV30	TRBJ2-7	.	CAWSVQPHTEQYF	TGTGCCTGGAGTGTACAACCTCATACCGAGCAGTACTTC
TRBD2	TRBV29-1	TRBJ2-7	.	CSGASGGTSGRPSYEQYF	TGCAGCGGGGCATCCGGAGGGACTAGCGGGAGGCCTTCCTACGAGCAGTACTTC
.	TRBV25-1	TRBJ2-3	.	CASSELVSSTDTQYF	TGTGCCAGCAGTGAACTCGTGAGCTCCACAGATACGCAGTATTTT
TRBD2	TRBV2	TRBJ2-3	.	CASSLSGGRAQHTQYF	TGTGCCAGCAGTCTGTCGGGCGGGAGGGCCCAGCATACGCAGTATTTT
.	TRBV20-1	TRBJ2-7	.	CSARTSYEQYF	TGCAGTGCACGGACCTCCTACGAGCAGTACTTC
.	TRBV6-5	TRBJ1-2	many	CASITDSNYGYTF	TGTGCCAGCATTACTGACAGTAACTATGGCTACACCTTC
.	TRBV20-1	TRBJ1-2	.	CSAREEILWGYTF	TGCAGTGCTAGAGAGGAGATCCTCTGGGGCTACACCTTC
.	TRBV20-1	TRBJ1-2	.	CSARDLRDGYTF	TGCAGTGCTAGAGATCTCAGAGATGGCTACACCTTC
.	TRBV6-6	TRBJ1-2	.	CASSEALTTYTF	TGTGCCAGCAGTGAGGCCCTCACGACCTACACCTTC
.	TRBV19	TRBJ2-3	few	CASSSRGEDTQYF	TGTGCCAGTAGCTCCAGGGGGGAGGATACGCAGTATTTT
TRBD1	TRBV20-1	TRBJ2-3	.	CSARQGARYTQYF	TGCAGTGCCAGACAGGGGGCGCGATATACGCAGTATTTT
.	TRBV7-8	TRBJ2-1	.	CASSPHDSSYNEQFF	TGTGCCAGCAGCCCACACGATAGCTCCTACAATGAGCAGTTCTTC
.	TRBV29-1	TRBJ2-3	.	CSVKRQGTDTQYF	TGCAGCGTTAAACGACAGGGCACAGATACGCAGTATTTT
.	TRBV6-4	TRBJ2-2	.	CASSDSSGGLFF	TGTGCCAGCAGTGACTCCTCTGGGGGGCTGTTTTTT
.	TRBV19	TRBJ2-7	.	CASSTTGRTYEQYF	TGTGCCAGTAGTACGACAGGCAGGACCTACGAGCAGTACTTC
TRBD1	TRBV6-5	TRBJ1-2	.	CASSAGAGTGGNGYTF	TGTGCCAGCAGTGCCGGGGCCGGGACAGGGGGCAATGGCTACACCTTC
.	TRBV9	TRBJ2-1	.	CASSAPPVGPRFF	TGTGCCAGCAGCGCTCCTCCAGTGGGTCCGCGGTTCTTC
.	TRBV19	TRBJ2-5	.	CASEGFGTQYF	TGTGCCAGTGAGGGGTTTGGGACCCAGTACTTC
.	TRBV10-1	TRBJ2-7	.	CSSSESGQIPYEQYF	TGCTCCAGCAGTGAGTCAGGACAGATACCATACGAGCAGTACTTC
TRBD1	TRBV6-5	TRBJ2-7	.	CASIPRTGELNEQYF	TGTGCCAGCATTCCCCGGACAGGGGAATTAAATGAGCAGTACTTC
TRBD2	TRBV6-4	TRBJ2-3	many	CASSDDRTSGGAADTQYF	TGTGCCAGCAGTGACGATCGGACTAGCGGGGGGGCGGCGGATACGCAGTATTTT
.	TRBV6-4	TRBJ2-5	few	CASSEGRETQYF	TGTGCCAGCAGTGAAGGCCGGGAGACCCAGTACTTC
.	TRBV2	TRBJ2-7	.	CASSPTTYEQYF	TGTGCCAGCAGTCCAACAACGTACGAGCAGTACTTC
.	TRBV10-2	TRBJ1-6	.	CASSEPGSGHSPLHF	TGCGCCAGCAGTGAGCCGGGCTCAGGACATTCACCCCTCCACTTT
.	TRBV20-1	TRBJ2-1	once	CSAKTGRDTGEAHNEQFF	TGCAGTGCAAAGACAGGGCGGGACACCGGGGAGGCCCACAATGAGCAGTTCTTC
.	TRBV7-2	TRBJ2-3	.	CASSLGGLNTDTQYF	TGTGCCAGCAGCTTAGGGGGACTGAATACAGATACGCAGTATTTT
TRBD1	TRBV7-9	TRBJ1-6	.	CASSPRDRGNSPLHF	TGTGCCAGCAGCCCCCGGGACAGGGGGAATTCACCCCTCCACTTT
.	TRBV7-8	TRBJ1-3	.	CASNLGQTGNTIYF	TGTGCCAGCAACCTAGGACAGACTGGAAACACCATATATTTT
.	TRBV15	TRBJ1-1	.	CATSRDRRANTEAFF	TGTGCCACCAGCAGAGATCGGCGGGCGAACACTGAAGCTTTCTTT
.	TRBV20-1	TRBJ2-1	many	CSARDPAVSYNEQFF	TGCAGTGCTAGAGATCCAGCGGTCTCCTACAATGAGCAGTTCTTC
.	TRBV19	TRBJ1-4	.	CASRRQDLGKGLFF	TGTGCCAGTAGGCGACAGGACCTCGGGAAGGGACTGTTTTTT
.	TRBV29-1	TRBJ1-2	.	CSDTDGSNCGYTF	TGCAGCGATACGGACGGTTCTAACTGTGGCTACACCTTC
TRBD2	TRBV6-4	TRBJ2-3	.	CASSDSGTSGDTDTQYF	TGTGCCAGCAGTGACTCGGGGACTAGCGGGGACACAGATACGCAGTATTTT
TRBD1	TRBV12-3/TRBV12-4	TRBJ2-3	few	CASTGDADTQYF	TGTGCCAGTACAGGGGACGCAGATACGCAGTATTTT
TRBD2	TRBV2	TRBJ2-3	.	CASSSGTRASSDTQYF	TGTGCCAGCAGCTCCGGGACTAGGGCTTCATCAGATACGCAGTATTTT
TRBD1	TRBV7-2	TRBJ1-2	.	CASGTGDRGYGYTF	TGTGCCAGCGGAACCGGGGACAGGGGCTATGGCTACACCTTC
TRBD1	TRBV25-1	TRBJ2-1	once	CASSSAGGNEQFF	TGTGCCAGCAGTTCTGCAGGGGGCAATGAGCAGTTCTTC
.	TRBV2	TRBJ2-1	.	CASTSFLYNEQFF	TGTGCCAGCACCTCCTTCCTCTACAATGAGCAGTTCTTC